This record looks at one T cell receptor beta chain sequence and its context. Trimming removed 4 bases from V and 8 bases from J, with 20 bases in between. The germline V gene encodes CDR1 SEHNR and CDR2 FQNEAQ (reference sequence). The CDR3 spans 16 residues. This record comes from a study of shared clonotypes between healthy human individuals. Using immunoSEQ multiplex PCR, the repertoire was profiled, and TCRdb retains in-frame clones only, with some absent. The sample lists some 2,400,000 clones; about 94% were seen once. The TCR comes from a man aged 18 to 35 in good health. The specimen sequenced was naive CD4+ T cells sorted from blood. Subset indicated: CD45RA+ positively selected. This rearrangement joins TRBV7-9 to TRBJ2-2; D unclear. This CDR3 reads CASSSDSRHPIGELFF. CDR3 sequence (DNA): TGTGCCAGCAGCTCTGATTCTCGTCATCCAATAGGGGAGCTGTTTTTT.